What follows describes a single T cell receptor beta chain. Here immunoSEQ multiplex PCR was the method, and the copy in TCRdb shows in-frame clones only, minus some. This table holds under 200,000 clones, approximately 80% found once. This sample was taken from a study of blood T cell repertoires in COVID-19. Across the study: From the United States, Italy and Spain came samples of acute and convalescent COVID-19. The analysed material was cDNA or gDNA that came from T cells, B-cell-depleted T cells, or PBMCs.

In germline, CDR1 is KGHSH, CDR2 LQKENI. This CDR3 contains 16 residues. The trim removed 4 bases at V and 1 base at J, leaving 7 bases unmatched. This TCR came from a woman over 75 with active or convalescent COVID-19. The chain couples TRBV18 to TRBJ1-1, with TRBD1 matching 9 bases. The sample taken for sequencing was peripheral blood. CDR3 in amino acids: CASSQDRGFGNTEAFF. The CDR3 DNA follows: TGTGCCAGCTCACAGGACAGGGGATTCGGGAACACTGAAGCTTTCTTT.